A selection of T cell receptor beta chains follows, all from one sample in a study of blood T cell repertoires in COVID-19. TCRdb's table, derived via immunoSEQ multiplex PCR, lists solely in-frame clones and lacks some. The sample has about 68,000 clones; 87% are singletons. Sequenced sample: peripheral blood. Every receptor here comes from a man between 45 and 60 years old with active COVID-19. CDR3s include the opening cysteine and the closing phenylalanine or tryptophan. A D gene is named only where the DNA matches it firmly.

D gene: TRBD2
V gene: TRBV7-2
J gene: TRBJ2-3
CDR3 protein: CASSLGLADSTDTQYF

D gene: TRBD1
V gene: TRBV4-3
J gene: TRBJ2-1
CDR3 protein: CASSLLGQGVKGEQFF

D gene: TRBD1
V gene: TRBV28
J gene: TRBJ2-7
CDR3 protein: CASSLLGTGTYEQYF

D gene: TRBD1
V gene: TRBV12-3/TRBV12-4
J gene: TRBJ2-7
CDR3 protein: CASSFRQGNEQYF

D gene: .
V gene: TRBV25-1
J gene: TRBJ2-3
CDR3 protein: CASSPAGSTDTQYF

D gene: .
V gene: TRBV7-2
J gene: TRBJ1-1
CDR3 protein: CASSPHRGGTEAFF

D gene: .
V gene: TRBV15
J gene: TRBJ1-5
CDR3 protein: CATSRLTSDRPQHF

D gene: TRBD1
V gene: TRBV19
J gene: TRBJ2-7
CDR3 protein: CASSGRGTYEQYF

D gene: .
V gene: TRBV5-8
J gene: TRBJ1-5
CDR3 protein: CASSTGRGPQPQHF

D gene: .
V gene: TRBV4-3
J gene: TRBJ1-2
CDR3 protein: CASSQTDGGGYTF

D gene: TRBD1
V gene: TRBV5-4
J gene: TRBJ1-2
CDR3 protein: CASSRQTGEDGYTF

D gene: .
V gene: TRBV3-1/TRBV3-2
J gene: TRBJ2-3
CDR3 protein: CASSQERGGRAVDTQYF

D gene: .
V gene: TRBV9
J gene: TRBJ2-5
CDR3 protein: CASSVDLQETQYF

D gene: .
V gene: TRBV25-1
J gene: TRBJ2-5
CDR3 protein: CASSEYAGARKETQYF

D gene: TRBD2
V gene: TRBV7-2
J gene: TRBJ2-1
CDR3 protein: CASSFVTSGGNEQFF

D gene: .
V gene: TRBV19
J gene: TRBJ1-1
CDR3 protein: CASSTSGVSTEAFF

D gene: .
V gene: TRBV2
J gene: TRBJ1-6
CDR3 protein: CASTNHGGVSYNSPLHF

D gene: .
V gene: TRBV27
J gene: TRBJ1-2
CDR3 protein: CASSQDRGYGYTF

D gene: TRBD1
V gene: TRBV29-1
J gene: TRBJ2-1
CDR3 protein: CSEQTGTAYNEQFF

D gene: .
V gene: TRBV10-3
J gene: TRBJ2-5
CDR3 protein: CAISESSPRETQYF

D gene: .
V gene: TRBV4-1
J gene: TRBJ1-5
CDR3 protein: CASSQERTAPNQPQHF

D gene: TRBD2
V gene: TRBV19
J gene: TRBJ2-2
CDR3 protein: CAGRTSGNGELFF

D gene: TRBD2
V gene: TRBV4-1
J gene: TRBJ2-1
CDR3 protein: CASSQGLFLAGERTHEQFF

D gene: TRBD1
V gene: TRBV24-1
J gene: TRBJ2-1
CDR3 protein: CATSGPGQGSNEQFF

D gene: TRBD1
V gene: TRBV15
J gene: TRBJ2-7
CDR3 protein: CATMDRDEQYF

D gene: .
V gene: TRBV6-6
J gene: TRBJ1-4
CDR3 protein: CASSYVGLREKLFF

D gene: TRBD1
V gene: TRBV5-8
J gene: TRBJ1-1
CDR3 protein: CASSFGRTGGPEAFF

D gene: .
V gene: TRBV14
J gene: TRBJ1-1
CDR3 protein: CASSQAVGRRDTEAFF

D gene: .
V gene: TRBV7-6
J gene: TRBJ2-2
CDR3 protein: CASSLIISSAGELFF

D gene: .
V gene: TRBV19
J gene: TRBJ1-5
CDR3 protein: CASSIRDTNQPQHF

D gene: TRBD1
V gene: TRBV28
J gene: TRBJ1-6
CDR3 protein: CASLPGQYNSPLHF

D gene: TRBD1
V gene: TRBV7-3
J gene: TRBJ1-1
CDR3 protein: CASSSRTGATEAFF

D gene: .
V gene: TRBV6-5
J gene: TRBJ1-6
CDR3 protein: CASSPAGVGNSPLHF

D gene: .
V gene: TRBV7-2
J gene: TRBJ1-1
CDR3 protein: CASSPGGVGASNTEAFF

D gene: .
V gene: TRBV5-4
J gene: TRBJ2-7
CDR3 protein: CASSSGGMSGSYEQYF

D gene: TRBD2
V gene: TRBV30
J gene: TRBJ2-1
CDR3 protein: CAWILGRGQFF

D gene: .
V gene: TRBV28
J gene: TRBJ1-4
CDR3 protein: CASSLRRMVNEKLFF

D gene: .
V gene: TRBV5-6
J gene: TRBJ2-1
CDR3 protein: CASSLTQTVYNEQFF

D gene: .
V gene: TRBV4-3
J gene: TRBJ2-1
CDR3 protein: CASSPALDREQFF

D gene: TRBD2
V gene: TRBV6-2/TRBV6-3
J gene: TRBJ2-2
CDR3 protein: CASSYSTGLAENTGELFF

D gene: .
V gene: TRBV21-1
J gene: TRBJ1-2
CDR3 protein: CASTLGAAYGYTF

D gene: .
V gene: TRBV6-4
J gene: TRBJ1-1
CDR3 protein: CASSREGTPWNTEAFF

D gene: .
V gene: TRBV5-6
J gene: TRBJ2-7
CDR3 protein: CASSLWQGDEQYF

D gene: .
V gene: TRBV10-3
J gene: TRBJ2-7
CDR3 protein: CAISESAAYEQYF

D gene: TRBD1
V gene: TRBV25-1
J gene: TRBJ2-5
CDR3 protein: CASSETTGVETQYF

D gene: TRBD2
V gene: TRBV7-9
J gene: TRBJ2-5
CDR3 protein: CASSMLGVAGAGQETQYF

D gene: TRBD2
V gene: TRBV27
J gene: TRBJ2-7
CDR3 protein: CASSPTPAGSYEQYF

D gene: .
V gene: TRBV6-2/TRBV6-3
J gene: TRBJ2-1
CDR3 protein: CASSSNRADYNEQFF

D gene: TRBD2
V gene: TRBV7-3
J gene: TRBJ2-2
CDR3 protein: CASSPRERGAANTGELFF

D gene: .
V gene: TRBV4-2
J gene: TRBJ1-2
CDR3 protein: CASSQEPGVSGGEGYTF

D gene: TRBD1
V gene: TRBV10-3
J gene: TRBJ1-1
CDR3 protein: CAISGQQGGWNTEAFF

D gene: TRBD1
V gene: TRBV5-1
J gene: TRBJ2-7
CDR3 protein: CASSPRDRYEQYF

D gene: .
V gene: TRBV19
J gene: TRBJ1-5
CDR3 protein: CASSIEGRNQPQHF